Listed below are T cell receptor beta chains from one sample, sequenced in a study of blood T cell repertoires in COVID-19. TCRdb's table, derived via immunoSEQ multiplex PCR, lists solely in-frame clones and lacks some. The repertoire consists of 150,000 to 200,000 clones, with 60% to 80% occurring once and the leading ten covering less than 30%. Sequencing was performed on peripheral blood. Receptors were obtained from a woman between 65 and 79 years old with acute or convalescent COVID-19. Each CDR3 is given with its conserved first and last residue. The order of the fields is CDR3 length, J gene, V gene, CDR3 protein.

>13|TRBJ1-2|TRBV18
CASSDQRNYGYTF
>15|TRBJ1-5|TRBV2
CASRRMTGENQPQHF
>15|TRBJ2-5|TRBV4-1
CASSQVYGISETQYF
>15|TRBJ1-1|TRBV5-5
CASRAGTGATTEAFF
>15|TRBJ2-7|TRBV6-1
CASSEADYLSYEQYF
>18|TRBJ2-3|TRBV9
CASSKPPGQGGLSDTQYF
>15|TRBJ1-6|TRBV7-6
CASSLDAGNNSPLHF
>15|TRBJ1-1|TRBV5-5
CASRPGQILNTEAFF
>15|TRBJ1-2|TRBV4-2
CASSQDQQGSRGYTF
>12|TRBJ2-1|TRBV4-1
CASSTRPGEQFF
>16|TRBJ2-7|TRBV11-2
CASSFTGGRGRNEQYF
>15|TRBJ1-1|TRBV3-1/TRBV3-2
CASSLSGDQNTEAFF
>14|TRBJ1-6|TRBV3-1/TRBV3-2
CASSQGTENSPLHF
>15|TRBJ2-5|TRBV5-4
CASSLAKQGKETQYF
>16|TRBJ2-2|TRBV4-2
CASSQGVTAGNGELFF
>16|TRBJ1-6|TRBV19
CASSPRQGVGNSPLHF
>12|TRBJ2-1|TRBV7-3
CASSSGGGEQFF
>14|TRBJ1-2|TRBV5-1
CASSLDIWAGLYTF